The 29 T cell receptor beta chains given below trace back to one sample, sequenced in a study of blood T cell repertoires in COVID-19. Generated by immunoSEQ multiplex PCR, the TCRdb table keeps only in-frame clones and is missing some. The repertoire consists of about 240,000 clones, with 86% occurring once and the leading ten covering 2.5% to 3.5%. Sequenced sample: PBMCs or T cells enriched from blood (not recorded which). Receptors were obtained from a woman aged 40 to 55 with acute COVID-19.

The chain is built from TRBV2 and TRBJ2-1; TRBD1 matches 11 bases. Germline V CDR1 and CDR2: SNHLY, FYNNEI. The CDR3 has 14 amino acids. Trimming took 3 bases from V and 8 from J; bases not matched to a gene: 3. The CDR3 DNA reads as TGTGCCAGCAGTGAGGACAGGGGGCGCGATGAGCAGTTCTTC. This gives the protein CASSEDRGRDEQFF. The whole variable domain, remainder taken from reference TRBV2 and TRBJ2-1, is EPEVTQTPSHQVTQMGQEVILRCVPISNHLYFYWYRQILGQKVEFLVSFYNNEISEKSEIFDDQFSVERPDGSNFTLKIRSTKLEDSAMYFCASSEDRGRDEQFFGPGTRLTVL.

The table lists this clone with a count of one. The chain combines TRBV6-5 with TRBJ2-5, with D tentatively TRBD2 (6 bases). The V end lost 0 bases, the J end lost 3 bases, and 11 bases lay between the germline ends. Germline CDR1 is MNHEY and CDR2 is SVGAGI. CDR3 length equals 15 residues. The CDR3 DNA reads as TGTGCCAGCAGTTACTCACTTGGAGGGAAAGAGACCCAGTACTTC. It is translated as CASSYSLGGKETQYF.

The chain recombines TRBV18 with TRBJ2-3; TRBD1 matches 9 bases. The ends lost 2 bases at V and 6 bases at J; junction bases unmatched: 12. This CDR3 region has 17 residues. The V gene's germline CDR1 is KGHSH and CDR2 LQKENI. CDR3 residues: CASSPTTTGGSRDTQYF. CDR3 DNA sequence: TGTGCCAGCTCACCAACTACGACAGGGGGATCGAGGGATACGCAGTATTTT.

The rearrangement uses TRBV2 and TRBJ1-1; 9 bases match TRBD1. The CDR3 extends over 14 amino acids. The V and J ends lost 0 bases and 11 bases, in that order; junction bases with no gene match: 7. Germline CDR1 reads SNHLY; CDR2 reads FYNNEI. The CDR3 sequence: CASSEARRDRAAFF. CDR3 nucleotides: TGTGCCAGCAGTGAAGCAAGGCGGGACAGGGCTGCTTTCTTT.

CDR3 in DNA: TGCGCCAGCAGCCTAACCACTAGCGGGAACACAGATACGCAGTATTTT. Translation gives CASSLTTSGNTDTQYF. The genes are TRBV5-1 and TRBJ2-3; 10 bases match TRBD2. Trimming took 4 bases from V and 2 from J; bases not matched to a gene: 7. Germline values: CDR1 SGHRS, CDR2 YFSETQ. This CDR3 comprises 16 residues. Based on the CDR3 plus reference TRBV5-1 and TRBJ2-3, the full variable domain is KAGVTQTPRYLIKTRGQQVTLSCSPISGHRSVSWYQQTPGQGLQFLFEYFSETQRNKGNFPGRFSGRQFSNSRSEMNVSTLELGDSALYLCASSLTTSGNTDTQYFGPGTRLTVL.

V is TRBV2 and J is TRBJ2-3, with TRBD2 matching 11 bases. The CDR3 sequence is 18 residues long. The ends lost 3 bases at V and 3 bases at J; junction bases unmatched: 11. Germline lookup yields CDR1 SNHLY and CDR2 FYNNEI. CDR3 amino acids: CASSDLVLAGVGTDTQYF. The CDR3 bases are TGTGCCAGCAGTGACTTGGTACTAGCGGGAGTAGGAACAGATACGCAGTATTTT.

This clone was detected once. The chain recombines TRBV6-5 with TRBJ2-1; 9 positions agree with TRBD1. CDR3 length: 15 residues. Germline V lookup: CDR1 MNHEY, CDR2 SVGAGI. Germline trimming cut 5 bases from V and 7 bases from J; bases unmatched to any gene: 9. CDR3 sequence reads: CASSPRPGTGNEQFF. The CDR3, as DNA: TGTGCCAGCAGTCCGCGACCCGGGACAGGGAATGAGCAGTTCTTC.

The chain employs TRBV5-1 and TRBJ2-1; tentatively, D is TRBD1 (5 bases). Trimming left V 4 bases short and J 12 bases short, with 17 bases between. This CDR3 region has 13 residues. Germline V lookup: CDR1 SGHRS, CDR2 YFSETQ. For the CDR3, the DNA is TGCGCCAGCAGCATATCAGTAACAGGCCGGCAGTTCTTC. It codes for CASSISVTGRQFF.

V is TRBV29-1 and J is TRBJ2-1; 7 positions match TRBD2. The CDR3 extends over 12 amino acids. Trimming at V came to 4 bases and at J to 8 bases, leaving 5 bases not matched to a gene. CDR1 and CDR2 from the germline V gene are SQVTM and ANQGSEA. The CDR3 coding sequence is TGCAGCGTTGTGGCGGGAGTCTATGAGCAGTTCTTC. It specifies CSVVAGVYEQFF.

CDR3 amino acids: CASSPLAVLGNEQFF. In DNA form, the CDR3 reads TGTGCCAGCTCACCTCTAGCGGTCCTGGGGAATGAGCAGTTCTTC. The rearrangement joins TRBV18 to TRBJ2-1, with 7 bases identical to TRBD2. This CDR3 has 15 amino acids. Per germline, CDR1 KGHSH and CDR2 LQKENI. Trimming took 3 bases from V and 7 from J; bases not matched to a gene: 9.

The chain couples TRBV3-1 (or the pseudogene TRBV3-2) to TRBJ2-3; possible D gene TRBD2, 5 bases. The V end lost 5 bases, the J end lost 1 base, and 7 bases lay between the germline ends. Per the germline V gene, CDR1 is LGHDT and CDR2 is YNNKEL (reference sequence). The CDR3 totals 13 residues. The CDR3 loop is CASSVGGTDTQYF. CDR3 coding DNA: TGTGCCAGCAGCGTGGGAGGCACAGATACGCAGTATTTT.

The J gene is TRBJ2-3, the V gene TRBV7-9, with 16 bases aligning to TRBD2. CDR1 and CDR2 (germline): SEHNR, FQNEAQ (reference sequence). Trimming at V came to 4 bases and at J to 4 bases, leaving 2 bases not matched to a gene. The CDR3 has 16 residues. The CDR3 region has the DNA TGTGCCAGCAGCTCTGGGACTAGCGGGAGGGCAGATACGCAGTATTTT. It specifies CASSSGTSGRADTQYF.

The J gene is TRBJ1-2, the V gene TRBV5-4; weak D call: TRBD1 (5 bases). Germline assignment: CDR1 SGHNT and CDR2 YYREEE (reference sequence). V lost 3 bases, J lost 4 bases, and 10 bases lay in between. This CDR3 spans 13 amino acids. The CDR3 region has the DNA TGTGCCAGCAGCTCCCAGGGATCCTATGGCTACACCTTC. Protein product: CASSSQGSYGYTF.

This chain connects TRBV6-5 to TRBJ1-1; no clear D. The CDR3 sequence is 14 residues long. Germline V gives CDR1 MNHEY, CDR2 SVGAGI. V dropped 7 bases and J dropped 4 bases, with 16 bases sitting between them. CDR3: CASKAHYGSTEAFF. CDR3 nucleotides: TGTGCCAGCAAAGCACACTATGGATCCACTGAAGCTTTCTTT.

The chain recombines TRBV10-3 with TRBJ2-3; TRBD2 agrees at 10 bases. Germline CDR1 ENHRY, CDR2 SYGVKD. The CDR3 loop spans 15 amino acids. The ends lost 6 bases at V and 6 bases at J; junction bases unmatched: 9. The CDR3 here is CAISGLADRGDTQYF. CDR3 sequence (DNA): TGTGCCATCAGCGGACTAGCGGACCGAGGGGATACGCAGTATTTT.

The chain uses TRBV2 and TRBJ1-1, with 8 bases that match TRBD1. Germline loops: CDR1 SNHLY, CDR2 FYNNEI. Trimming took 7 bases from V and 2 from J; bases not matched to a gene: 6. The CDR3 runs 14 residues. CDR3 sequence reads: CASNIGTGNTEAFF. The CDR3 DNA is TGTGCCAGCAATATAGGGACAGGAAACACTGAAGCTTTCTTT. Full variable domain (outside the CDR3, taken from reference TRBV2 and TRBJ1-1): EPEVTQTPSHQVTQMGQEVILRCVPISNHLYFYWYRQILGQKVEFLVSFYNNEISEKSEIFDDQFSVERPDGSNFTLKIRSTKLEDSAMYFCASNIGTGNTEAFFGQGTRLTVV.

This clone was observed once. The gene calls are TRBV5-1 and TRBJ2-1, with TRBD2 identical over 7 bases. The CDR3 length is 17 residues. Trimming at V came to 2 bases and at J to 8 bases, leaving 16 bases not matched to a gene. Germline assignment: CDR1 SGHRS and CDR2 YFSETQ. The CDR3 DNA reads as TGCGCCAGCAGCTTCCCTTCGGGCGGGAGACTTGGCGATGAGCAGTTCTTC. It codes for CASSFPSGGRLGDEQFF.

This chain links TRBV7-8 with TRBJ1-1; D is undetermined. The CDR3 sequence is 16 residues long. The V gene's germline CDR1 is SGHVS and CDR2 FQNEAQ. The germline V and J ends were trimmed by 0 bases and 0 bases, with 11 bases remaining between them. CDR3 coding DNA: TGTGCCAGCAGCTTAGCGGGGAGCCAACTGAACACTGAAGCTTTCTTT. Translating it yields CASSLAGSQLNTEAFF.

V and J are TRBV6-5 and TRBJ2-5; 13 bases match TRBD2. The CDR3 has 14 residues. Germline V gene data show CDR1 as MNHEY and CDR2 as SVGAGI. With V trimmed by 6 bases and J by 3 bases, 1 base remained unmatched. CDR3 DNA sequence: TGTGCCAGCAGGGGGACTAGCGGGGAAGAGACCCAGTACTTC. As protein: CASRGTSGEETQYF.

This sequence joins TRBV30 and TRBJ2-5; D not resolved. Looked up from germline, CDR1 is GTSNPN and CDR2 is SVGIG (reference sequence). V was shortened by 4 bases and J by 5 bases, with 11 bases between the two germline ends. The CDR3 consists of 12 residues. For the CDR3, the DNA is TGTGCCTGGACCCGGAGTTCGGAGACCCAGTACTTC. Translation gives CAWTRSSETQYF.

The chain has TRBV5-1 and TRBJ2-7, with D possibly being TRBD1 (6 bases). The ends were cut back, 1 base at V and 3 bases at J, with 11 bases in the middle. CDR1 and CDR2 (germline): SGHRS, YFSETQ. The CDR3 has 14 residues. CDR3 bases: TGCGCCAGCAGCTTGATGGCAGGGGACTACGAGCAGTACTTC. Its protein is CASSLMAGDYEQYF.

The V call is TRBV4-2, the J call TRBJ2-1, with 11 bases that match TRBD2. The CDR3 totals 19 residues. CDR1 and CDR2 from the germline V gene are LGHNA and YNFKEQ. The junction had 10 bases not matched to a gene; V was cut back by 0 bases and J by 3 bases. CDR3 residues: CASSQEGPPSGRFYNEQFF. As DNA, the CDR3 is TGTGCCAGCAGCCAAGAAGGTCCGCCTAGCGGGAGGTTCTACAATGAGCAGTTCTTC.

This clone came up once. The chain is built from TRBV9 and TRBJ2-2; the match to TRBD2 covers 12 bases. V dropped 2 bases and J dropped 4; count of bases not matched to a gene: 3. The CDR3 covers 16 residues. CDR1 and CDR2 (germline): SGDLS, YYNGEE. CDR3 DNA sequence: TGTGCCAGCAGCGTGGGACTAGCGGGCTCCACCGGGGAGCTGTTTTTT. Its translation is CASSVGLAGSTGELFF.

This chain links TRBV18 with TRBJ2-3; D uncertain. V was pared by 3 bases and J by 2 bases, with 3 bases between. CDR3 length: 12 residues. The germline V gene encodes CDR1 KGHSH and CDR2 LQKENI. CDR3 protein: CASSPITDTQYF. The CDR3 nucleotides are TGTGCCAGCTCACCCATCACAGATACGCAGTATTTT.

This chain links TRBV5-1 with TRBJ2-1; D gene uncertain. The germline V gene has CDR1 SGHRS and CDR2 YFSETQ. The CDR3 spans 15 residues. V was trimmed by 2 bases and J by 0 bases, leaving 9 bases between them. CDR3 nucleotides: TGCGCCAGCAGCTTCCTAGAACCCTCCTACAATGAGCAGTTCTTC. Translation: CASSFLEPSYNEQFF.

Only one count was recorded for this clone. The gene calls are TRBV11-2 and TRBJ2-1; TRBD2 aligns across 9 bases. This CDR3 region has 17 residues. CDR1 is SGHAT, CDR2 FQNNGV, per germline. The trim removed 5 bases at V and 4 bases at J, leaving 12 bases unmatched. The CDR3 DNA follows: TGTGCCAGCAGCCAGAATCCCGGGACTAGCACTTACAATGAGCAGTTCTTC. It is translated as CASSQNPGTSTYNEQFF.

This chain connects TRBV9 to TRBJ1-5, with TRBD1 matching 11 bases. V dropped 3 bases and J dropped 6; count of bases not matched to a gene: 8. The CDR3 consists of 16 residues. Germline CDR1 and CDR2: SGDLS and YYNGEE. CDR3 amino acids: CASSEGTGGSGQPQHF. The CDR3, as DNA: TGTGCCAGCAGCGAGGGGACAGGGGGTAGTGGTCAGCCCCAGCATTTT.

This clone was seen a single time. The chain links TRBV4-1 to TRBJ2-7; D not resolved. CDR3 size: 15 residues. Between the trimmed V and J ends, which lost 0 bases and 2 bases, there was a span of 11 bases. From germline, CDR1 is MGHRA and CDR2 YSYEKL. The CDR3 nucleotides read TGCGCCAGCAGCCAAGATCTGAGCCGAGCCTACGAGCAGTACTTC. Amino acid sequence: CASSQDLSRAYEQYF.

The rearrangement joins TRBV24-1 to TRBJ2-2, with TRBD1 matching 9 bases. V shed 2 bases and J 5 bases; nucleotides not matched to a gene: 5. Germline V gene lookup returns CDR1 KGHDR and CDR2 SFDVKD. The CDR3 extends over 16 amino acids. CDR3 loop: CATSDYGTGRTGELFF. The DNA of the CDR3 is TGTGCCACCAGTGATTATGGGACAGGGCGAACCGGGGAGCTGTTTTTT.